This is a list of T cell receptor beta chains from one sample in a study of CXCR3-negative and CXCR3-positive naive CD8 T cells. TCRdb reprocessed the 5' RACE reads, keeping one entry per CDR3 protein, no DNA. The sample holds about 40,000 distinct CDR3 sequences. Sequencing was performed on memory CD8+ T cells from blood. The receptors stem from a human donor in good health. Some clones in this sample may be carry-over from other donors' samples. Each CDR3 is given with its conserved first and last residue.

cdr3_aa: CSVTSGSYEQYF
j_call: TRBJ2-7
v_call: TRBV29-1

cdr3_aa: CANPGGGKSEAFF
j_call: TRBJ1-1
v_call: TRBV14

cdr3_aa: CSARVPSYNEQFF
j_call: TRBJ2-1
v_call: TRBV20-1

cdr3_aa: CASSRVPTSGGGNEQFF
j_call: TRBJ2-1
v_call: TRBV4-2

cdr3_aa: CASSLDPRSPYGYTF
j_call: TRBJ1-2
v_call: TRBV12-3/TRBV12-4

cdr3_aa: CSVESSEAYNEQFF
j_call: TRBJ2-1
v_call: TRBV29-1

cdr3_aa: CASSPYEKNTQYF
j_call: TRBJ2-3
v_call: TRBV12-3/TRBV12-4

cdr3_aa: CASSLAWAGATNYEQYF
j_call: TRBJ2-7
v_call: TRBV11-2

cdr3_aa: CSARGVGETQYF
j_call: TRBJ2-5
v_call: TRBV20-1

cdr3_aa: CASSLGEAGVNGYTF
j_call: TRBJ1-2
v_call: TRBV7-9

cdr3_aa: CASSYTGPQPQHF
j_call: TRBJ1-5
v_call: TRBV27

cdr3_aa: CASSDRLEPYEQYF
j_call: TRBJ2-7
v_call: TRBV28